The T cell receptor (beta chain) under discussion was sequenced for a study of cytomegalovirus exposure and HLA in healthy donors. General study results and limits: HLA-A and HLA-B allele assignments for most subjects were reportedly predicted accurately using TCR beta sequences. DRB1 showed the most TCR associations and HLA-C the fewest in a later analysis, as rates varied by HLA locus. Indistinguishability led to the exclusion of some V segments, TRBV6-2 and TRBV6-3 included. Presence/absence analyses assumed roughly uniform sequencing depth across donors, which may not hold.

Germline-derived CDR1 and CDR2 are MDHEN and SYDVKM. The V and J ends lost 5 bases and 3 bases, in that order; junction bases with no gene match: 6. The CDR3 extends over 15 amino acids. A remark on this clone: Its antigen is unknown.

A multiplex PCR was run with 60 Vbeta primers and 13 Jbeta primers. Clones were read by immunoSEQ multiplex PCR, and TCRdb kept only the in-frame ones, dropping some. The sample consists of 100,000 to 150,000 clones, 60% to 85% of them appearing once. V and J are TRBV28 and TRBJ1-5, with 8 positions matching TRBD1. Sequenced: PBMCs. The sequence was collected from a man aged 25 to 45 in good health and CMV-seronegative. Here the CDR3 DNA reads TGTGCCAGCAGTCCTCTGGACAGGGCCAATCAGCCCCAGCATTTT. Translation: CASSPLDRANQPQHF.